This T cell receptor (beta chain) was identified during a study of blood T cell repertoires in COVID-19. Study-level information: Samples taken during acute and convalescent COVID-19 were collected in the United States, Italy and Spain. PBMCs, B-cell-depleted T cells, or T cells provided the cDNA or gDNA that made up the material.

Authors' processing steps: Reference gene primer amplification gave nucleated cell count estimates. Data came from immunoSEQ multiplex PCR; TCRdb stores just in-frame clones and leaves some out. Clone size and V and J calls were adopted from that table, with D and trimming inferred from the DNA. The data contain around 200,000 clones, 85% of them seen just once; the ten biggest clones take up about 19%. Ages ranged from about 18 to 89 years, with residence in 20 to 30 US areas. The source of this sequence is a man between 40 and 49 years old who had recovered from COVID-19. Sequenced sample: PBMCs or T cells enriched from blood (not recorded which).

CDR3 region: CAWSREIRRTGYGYTF. The CDR3 nucleotides read TGTGCCTGGAGTAGAGAGATCAGAAGGACAGGCTATGGCTACACCTTC. The chain couples TRBV30 to TRBJ1-2; 7 bases are shared with TRBD1. Germline V lookup: CDR1 GTSNPN, CDR2 SVGIG (reference sequence). The V and J ends lost 2 bases and 4 bases, in that order; junction bases with no gene match: 13. The CDR3 loop spans 16 amino acids. Full variable domain (outside the CDR3, taken from reference TRBV30 and TRBJ1-2): SQTIHQWPATLVQPVGSPLSLECTVEGTSNPNLYWYRQAAGRGLQLLFYSVGIGQISSEVPQNLSASRPQDRQFILSSKKLLLSDSGFYLCAWSREIRRTGYGYTFGSGTRLTVV.